The rows below give T cell receptor beta chains drawn from one sample of a study of cytotoxic CD8 clonotypes in ibrutinib-treated CLL. Assay: immunoSEQ multiplex PCR; the TCRdb copy retains only in-frame clones and omits some. Of about 160,000 clones in the sample, under 90% are singletons; the top ten hold about 4.5%. This material consisted of PBMCs, taken after 24 months of ibrutinib treatment. The receptors come from a human donor with chronic lymphocytic leukemia. Both conserved end residues are part of each CDR3. The order of the fields is J gene, V gene, clone size, CDR3 protein. The size entry is marked missing in some rows and otherwise reads once, few, many or a size class.

>TRBJ2-2|TRBV2|NA
CASSKDSKHTGELFF
>TRBJ2-1|TRBV14|NA
CASSPVVEGRHNEQFF
>TRBJ1-5|TRBV7-3|NA
CASSPNGQANQPQHF
>TRBJ2-3|TRBV15|NA
CATSRDRQTSSTDTQYF
>TRBJ2-7|TRBV5-1|NA
CASSLAGRYEQYF
>TRBJ1-5|TRBV7-3|NA
CASSTYAQPQHF
>TRBJ2-7|TRBV27|NA
CASSKASGRIAYEQYF
>TRBJ2-1|TRBV7-3|few
CASSYGHNEQFF
>TRBJ1-6|TRBV19|NA
CASSIKGALSSYNSPLHF
>TRBJ1-5|TRBV10-3|few
CAISWDGDNQPQHF
>TRBJ2-3|TRBV29-1|NA
CSVEDRGFGRERQGTQYF
>TRBJ2-2|TRBV25-1|NA
CASSVAGLGTGELFF
>TRBJ1-2|TRBV21-1|many
CASSDLTGKGHGYTF
>TRBJ1-1|TRBV6-5|NA
CASSYRDKMNTEAFF
>TRBJ1-4|TRBV9|NA
CDKGAALIPNEKLFF
>TRBJ2-7|TRBV28|NA
CASSLGQGRQYF
>TRBJ2-4|TRBV28|NA
CASSFGQGENIQYF
>TRBJ1-5|TRBV30|few
CACGTGSRQPQHF
>TRBJ1-2|TRBV7-9|NA
CASSLEQGDYYGYTF
>TRBJ2-7|TRBV28|NA
CASTMGVKGSYEQYF
>TRBJ2-3|TRBV9|NA
CASSSGLVGEDTQYF
>TRBJ1-4|TRBV19|few
CASSIVHRGLREKLFF
>TRBJ1-6|TRBV19|NA
CASSGQGDNSPLHF
>TRBJ1-1|TRBV5-4|NA
CASSLNTEAFF
>TRBJ2-2|TRBV5-4|NA
CASSLNRGGGELFF
>TRBJ2-1|TRBV4-1|once
CASRQPGLVGNEQFF
>TRBJ1-1|TRBV5-1|NA
CASSLSAGGWTEAFF
>TRBJ2-5|TRBV27|medium-sized
CASSWRTGGKETQYF
>TRBJ1-5|TRBV27|NA
CASSSRGVDQPQHF
>TRBJ2-2|TRBV9|NA
CASSPGQGAGELFF
>TRBJ1-1|TRBV7-9|NA
CASSFSGWTEAFF
>TRBJ2-7|TRBV19|NA
CASSPWTSGLYEQYF
>TRBJ1-4|TRBV9|NA
CASSPGQGARKEKLFF
>TRBJ2-3|TRBV19|NA
CASSPSGRRTDTQYF
>TRBJ1-1|TRBV11-2|NA
CASSSYLRQGAWNTEAFF
>TRBJ2-7|TRBV7-3|NA
CASSPYPAGPYEQYF
>TRBJ2-7|TRBV7-9|NA
CASSPSQARIGEQYF
>TRBJ2-7|TRBV28|NA
CASSSSYEQYF
>TRBJ2-7|TRBV6-1|few
CASRGQGSYEQYF
>TRBJ2-1|TRBV19|NA
CATRDRGTPYNEQFF
>TRBJ2-7|TRBV30|NA
CAWSVRRGAEQYF
>TRBJ1-5|TRBV7-2|NA
CASSLDFVQPQHF
>TRBJ1-1|TRBV6-8|NA
CASSLRVSNTEAFF
>TRBJ1-1|TRBV7-3|NA
CASSLVDRANTEAFF
>TRBJ2-3|TRBV5-1|NA
CASSYQSGADTQYF